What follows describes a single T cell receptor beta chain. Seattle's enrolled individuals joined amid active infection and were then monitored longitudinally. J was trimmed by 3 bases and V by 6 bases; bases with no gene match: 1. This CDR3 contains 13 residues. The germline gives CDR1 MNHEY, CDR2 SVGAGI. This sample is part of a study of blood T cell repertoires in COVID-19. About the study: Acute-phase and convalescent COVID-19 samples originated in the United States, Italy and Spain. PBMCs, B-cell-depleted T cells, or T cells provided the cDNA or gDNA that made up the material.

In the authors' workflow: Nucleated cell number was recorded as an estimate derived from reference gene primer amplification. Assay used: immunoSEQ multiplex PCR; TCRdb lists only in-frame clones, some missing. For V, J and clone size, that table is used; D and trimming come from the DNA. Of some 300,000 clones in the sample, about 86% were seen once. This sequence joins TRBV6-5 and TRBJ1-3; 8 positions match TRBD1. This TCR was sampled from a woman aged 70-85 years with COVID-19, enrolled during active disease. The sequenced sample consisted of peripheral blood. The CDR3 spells CASRQGDGNTIYF. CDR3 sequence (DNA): TGTGCCAGCAGACAGGGGGATGGAAACACCATATATTTT.